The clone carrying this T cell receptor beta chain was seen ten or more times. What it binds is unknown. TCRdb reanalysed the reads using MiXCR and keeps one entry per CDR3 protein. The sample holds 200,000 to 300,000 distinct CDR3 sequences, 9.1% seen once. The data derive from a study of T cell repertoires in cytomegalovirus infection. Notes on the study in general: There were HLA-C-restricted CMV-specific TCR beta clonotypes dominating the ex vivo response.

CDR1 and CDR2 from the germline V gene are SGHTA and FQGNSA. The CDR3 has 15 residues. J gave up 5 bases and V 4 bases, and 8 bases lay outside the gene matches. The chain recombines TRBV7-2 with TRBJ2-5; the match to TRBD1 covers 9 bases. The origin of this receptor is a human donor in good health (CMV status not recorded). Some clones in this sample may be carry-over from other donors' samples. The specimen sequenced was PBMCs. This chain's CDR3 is CASSSLQGAWETQYF. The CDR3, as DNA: TGTGCCAGCAGCTCGCTACAGGGGGCGTGGGAGACCCAGTACTTC.